The rows below give T cell receptor beta chains drawn from one sample of a study of CD8 T cells in Susac syndrome. Each CDR3 protein is one row after TCRdb ran MiXCR on the immunoSEQ multiplex PCR reads. In the table there are about 150,000 distinct CDR3 sequences, 95% of which are singletons. Sample: CD4+ T cells from PBMCs. The source of these receptors is a human donor with multiple sclerosis. The conserved cysteine and the conserved F or W are not part of the CDR3 here. Fields, in order: clone size, V gene, J gene, CDR3 protein. Some rows have no size entry. The others give once, few or many, or a class for an expanded clone.

-	TRBV20-1	TRBJ2-3	SRGGSTDTQY
-	TRBV27	TRBJ1-4	ASSLRGEKLF
-	TRBV20-1	TRBJ2-7	SARSTGDYEQY
-	TRBV12-3/TRBV12-4	TRBJ2-6	ASSPRPTVGANVLT
few	TRBV12-3/TRBV12-4	TRBJ1-5	ASSPGGGNQPQH
once	TRBV20-1	TRBJ1-1	SAKLPRGSGTEAF
-	TRBV15	TRBJ2-4	ATTSGQGAKNIQY
-	TRBV4-1	TRBJ2-2	ASSPSGLAGTNTGELF
-	TRBV20-1	TRBJ2-7	SAREGGGGEQY
-	TRBV20-1	TRBJ1-6	SASGLLRSRIH
-	TRBV30	TRBJ1-1	QTDLVLTTEAF
-	TRBV28	TRBJ2-5	ASSRGQKTQY
-	TRBV4-3	TRBJ1-1	ASATEWGEKAF
-	TRBV29-1	TRBJ2-7	SVARDRAYEQY
-	TRBV6-2/TRBV6-3	TRBJ2-4	ASSATRSGKNIQY
-	TRBV7-9	TRBJ2-1	ASSWLGSGRDEQF
once	TRBV2	TRBJ2-1	ASSTDTDEQF
-	TRBV11-3	TRBJ2-2	ASSLRGNTGELF
-	TRBV6-5	TRBJ2-3	ASRTGQGTQY
-	TRBV12-3/TRBV12-4	TRBJ2-7	ASSTQQAYEQY
-	TRBV19	TRBJ2-3	ASSPGRWADTQY
once	TRBV9	TRBJ1-2	ASSVGVTGYGYT
-	TRBV12-3/TRBV12-4	TRBJ2-2	ASSRTLPNTGELF
-	TRBV6-2/TRBV6-3	TRBJ2-7	ASSSGGSYEQY
-	TRBV30	TRBJ1-2	AWNPNYGYT
-	TRBV29-1	TRBJ2-5	SVGRTASETQY
-	TRBV7-6	TRBJ2-5	ASSLSGGKETQY
-	TRBV27	TRBJ2-7	ASSRSLHEQY
-	TRBV29-1	TRBJ1-2	SVTSPGRSYGYT
-	TRBV7-3	TRBJ1-6	ASSLQNRGNSPLH
-	TRBV20-1	TRBJ2-5	SARSLTSGLAAIETQY
-	TRBV12-3/TRBV12-4	TRBJ2-1	ASSLLPGAALKEQF
-	TRBV28	TRBJ2-6	ASSAPGRGANVLT
-	TRBV7-8	TRBJ2-1	ASSPRQTGTPYNEQF
-	TRBV3-1	TRBJ2-3	ASSRAGGDSTDTQY
-	TRBV20-1	TRBJ2-7	SAREGTSGSLEQY
-	TRBV5-1	TRBJ1-1	ASSPLGANTEAF
-	TRBV9	TRBJ2-3	ASSPKPPLAGGRTDTQY
-	TRBV30	TRBJ1-2	AWRASISGGYT
-	TRBV20-1	TRBJ2-7	SVQSYEQY
-	TRBV27	TRBJ1-2	ASRGQPGLGYT
-	TRBV28	TRBJ2-7	ASSSRDRVRY
-	TRBV6-1	TRBJ1-2	ASSTGSGGYT
-	TRBV30	TRBJ2-1	AWSPGAPYNEQF
-	TRBV3-1	TRBJ1-1	ASSQRGTQNTEAF
-	TRBV2	TRBJ2-5	ASSGPGIQETQY